This is a list of T cell receptor beta chains from one sample in a study of CD4 T cells in relation to SARS-CoV-2 and coronaviruses. Antigens for these TCRs are unknown. Some clones are missing from TCRdb's copy, which holds only in-frame ones; the method was immunoSEQ multiplex PCR. The sample yields around 23,000 clones, around 79% seen once. Sequenced: CD4+ T cells from PBMCs, cultured in vitro. The source of these receptors is a human donor in good health. Each CDR3 is given with its conserved first and last residue. The D gene is left open where the match is weak. Clone sizes are given selectively: once, few, many, or a class where the clone is expanded.

D gene	clone size	J gene	V gene	CDR3 DNA	CDR3 protein
TRBD2	-	TRBJ2-6	TRBV23-1	TGCGCCAGCAGTCAATCCAAGCGGGACGCCTACTCTGGGGCCAACGTCCTGACTTTC	CASSQSKRDAYSGANVLTF
TRBD1	-	TRBJ2-5	TRBV19	TGTGCCAGTAGTACCCGACAGGGGGTTAAGACCCAGTACTTC	CASSTRQGVKTQYF
-	-	TRBJ2-3	TRBV11-2	TGTGCCAGCAGCTTAGATTTAGGGATAAGCACAGATACGCAGTATTTT	CASSLDLGISTDTQYF
TRBD2	-	TRBJ2-7	TRBV5-1	TGCGCCAGCAGCGAGGATACGGGAGGGTCGAACGAGCAGTACTTC	CASSEDTGGSNEQYF
TRBD1	-	TRBJ1-5	TRBV7-9	TGTGCCAGCAGCACCCGCGACAGGGTGCCCCAGCATTTT	CASSTRDRVPQHF
-	few	TRBJ1-4	TRBV18	TGTGCCAGCTCACTCTTACAGGATTCGACAGAAAAACTGTTTTTT	CASSLLQDSTEKLFF
TRBD1	-	TRBJ2-2	TRBV15	TGTGCCACCAGCAGAGTTGGGACAGGGGGGAACACCGGGGAGCTGTTTTTT	CATSRVGTGGNTGELFF
-	-	TRBJ2-7	TRBV5-1	TGCGCCAGCAGCTTGGTTGAGGCAGGCCCCTACGAGCAGTACTTC	CASSLVEAGPYEQYF
TRBD1	-	TRBJ1-5	TRBV10-3	TGTGCCATCAGAGGGACAGAAGATCAGCCCCAGCATTTT	CAIRGTEDQPQHF
-	-	TRBJ1-1	TRBV27	TGTGCCAGCAGTTTATCCCGCACCACTGAAGCTTTCTTT	CASSLSRTTEAFF
-	-	TRBJ2-1	TRBV27	TGTGCCAGCAGGCGGGCTGCTCTTGGTGAGCAGTTCTTC	CASRRAALGEQFF
TRBD1	-	TRBJ1-5	TRBV24-1	TGTGCCACCAGTGATACCCGGGACAGGGATCAGCCCCAGCATTTT	CATSDTRDRDQPQHF
-	-	TRBJ1-2	TRBV5-4	TGTGCCAGCAGCTCAAACGACGGGGGGAGATCTGGCTACACCTTC	CASSSNDGGRSGYTF
-	few	TRBJ1-3	TRBV30	TGTGCCTCCCTCTCAGCTGGAAACACCATATATTTT	CASLSAGNTIYF
TRBD2	-	TRBJ2-4	TRBV15	TGTGCCACCAGCAGAGTGGGAGGGGCAAACATTCAGTACTTC	CATSRVGGANIQYF
TRBD1	once	TRBJ2-6	TRBV5-4	TGTGCCAGCAGCCCGCCCGGGACAGGGGCCTCTGGGGCCAACGTCCTGACTTTC	CASSPPGTGASGANVLTF
TRBD2	-	TRBJ2-3	TRBV7-9	TGTGCCAGCAGCTTTAGAGGACTAGGCGCAGATACGCAGTATTTT	CASSFRGLGADTQYF
TRBD2	-	TRBJ2-7	TRBV19	TGTGCCAGTAGTCTCCGGGGGGGGTACGAGCAGTACTTC	CASSLRGGYEQYF
-	-	TRBJ1-6	TRBV7-6	TGTGCCAGCAGCCCAATGACGACAGGAAATAATTCACCCCTCCACTTT	CASSPMTTGNNSPLHF
-	-	TRBJ1-2	TRBV5-5	TGTGCCAGCAGCTCCGGGACAAGCACTCCATATGGCTACACCTTC	CASSSGTSTPYGYTF
-	-	TRBJ2-1	TRBV7-3	TGTGCCAGCAGCTTTTCTAGGGAGTGGACGAACGGTGAGCAGTTCTTC	CASSFSREWTNGEQFF
-	-	TRBJ1-5	TRBV19	TGTGCCAGTAGCCCTGGGAGGGGCCAGCCCCAGCATTTT	CASSPGRGQPQHF
-	-	TRBJ2-1	TRBV10-3	TGTGCCATCAGTCGCGCGCAGGGCTACAATGAGCAGTTCTTC	CAISRAQGYNEQFF
TRBD1	-	TRBJ2-7	TRBV10-3	TGTGCCATCAGTTCGGGACAGGGAGCTTACGAGCAGTACTTC	CAISSGQGAYEQYF
TRBD2	-	TRBJ2-5	TRBV3-1/TRBV3-2	TGTGCCAGCAGCCAACAACCTAGCGGGAGGAGACCAGAGACCCAGTACTTC	CASSQQPSGRRPETQYF
-	-	TRBJ2-5	TRBV10-1	TGCGCCAGCAGTGAATCAGGGGTTGAGACCCAGTACTTC	CASSESGVETQYF
TRBD2	-	TRBJ2-7	TRBV4-2	TGTGCCAGCAGCCAAGGGGCCACTAGCGGGGGGTCCTACGAGCAGTACTTC	CASSQGATSGGSYEQYF
-	-	TRBJ1-1	TRBV5-4	TGTGCCAGCAGCGGGGGACGGATTTACACTGAAGCTTTCTTT	CASSGGRIYTEAFF
TRBD1	few	TRBJ2-7	TRBV2	TGTGCCAGCAGTGATGGGACAGGGTACTACGAGCAGTACTTC	CASSDGTGYYEQYF
-	once	TRBJ2-3	TRBV5-4	TGTGCCAGCAGCCTGCTCGAGGCACCAGATACGCAGTATTTT	CASSLLEAPDTQYF
TRBD1	-	TRBJ1-6	TRBV3-1/TRBV3-2	TGTGCCAGCAGCCATCGTCGACAGGGGAATTCACCCCTCCACTTT	CASSHRRQGNSPLHF